This paragraph covers one T cell receptor beta chain sequence. The antigen is undetermined. This entry is derived from a study of blood T cells in healthy people across ages. Study findings and constraints: Leaving the PBMCs unsorted stopped any conclusive comparison of naive versus antigen-experienced cells. Long-lived donors carried more naive CD4+ cells and greater diversity than aged donors.

Every donor gave 8.5 to 10 milliliters of peripheral blood. A second about 6 to 12 cycle PCR used barcoded and J-beta primers. Through a template-switch adaptor with 12 random nucleotides, each cDNA molecule received a tag. From the 5' RACE reads, TCRdb called clonotypes with MiXCR, one entry per CDR3 protein. The sample comprises about 1 million distinct CDR3 sequences, 40% to 45% of which are singletons, and over 15% rests with the top ten. The germline V gene has CDR1 LNHNV and CDR2 YYDKDF (reference sequence). The CDR3 has 13 amino acids. The gene calls are TRBV15 and TRBJ2-5; TRBD2 might be the D (7 bases). The last part of the DNA fits TRBJ2-7 better; the J call may be wrong. The TCR comes from a woman aged 60 to 75 in good health. The sample comprised blood. DNA of the CDR3: TGTGCCACCAGCAGAAGGGGGGGCTACGAGCAGTACTTC. Its translation: CATSRRGGYEQYF.